The present T cell receptor (beta chain) was sequenced within a study of blood T cell repertoires in COVID-19. The junction had 4 bases not matched to a gene; V was cut back by 7 bases and J by 4 bases. Germline CDR1 is MNHEY and CDR2 is SVGAGI. The CDR3 has 13 amino acids. The protocol was immunoSEQ multiplex PCR, while the TCRdb copy is restricted to in-frame clones and leaves out a portion. The sample has around 68,000 clones; approximately 90% are singletons. Sequencing used peripheral blood. The chain combines TRBV6-5 with TRBJ2-7; 10 bases are a match to TRBD2. This TCR was sampled from a human donor in a cohort sampled during active COVID-19. The CDR3 region is CASKASGSYEQYF. The CDR3 nucleotides are TGTGCCAGCAAGGCTAGCGGGAGTTACGAGCAGTACTTC.